What follows are 12 T cell receptor beta chains derived from one specimen sequenced in a study of blood T cell repertoires in COVID-19. Sequencing was performed with immunoSEQ multiplex PCR; in TCRdb, only in-frame clones are kept and a portion is missing. The data show some 96,000 clones, 90% seen once. Sequencing input: peripheral blood. Source of these receptors: a man aged 55 to 69 with acute or convalescent COVID-19.

The rearrangement links TRBV6-5 to TRBJ2-6; D might be TRBD1 (6 bases). This CDR3 has 15 residues. CDR1 MNHEY and CDR2 SVGAGI come from the germline V gene. V was cut by 6 bases and J by 1 base, with 10 bases left in between. The chain's CDR3 is CASSPTGSGANVLTF. For the CDR3, the DNA is TGTGCCAGCAGCCCGACAGGTTCTGGGGCCAACGTCCTGACTTTC.

V is TRBV18 and J is TRBJ1-1, with D possibly matching TRBD1 (5 bases). The CDR3 totals 14 residues. V was pared by 2 bases and J by 5 bases, with 12 bases between. Germline-derived CDR1 and CDR2 are KGHSH and LQKENI. CDR3 protein: CASSPGGGFTEAFF. The CDR3 DNA reads as TGTGCCAGCTCACCAGGTGGGGGGTTTACTGAAGCTTTCTTT. The variable domain in full, completed from reference TRBV18 and TRBJ1-1, reads NAGVMQNPRHLVRRRGQEARLRCSPMKGHSHVYWYRQLPEEGLKFMVYLQKENIIDESGMPKERFSAEFPKEGPSILRIQQVVRGDSAAYFCASSPGGGFTEAFFGQGTRLTVV.

By share of the sample, this clone is medium-sized. The chain carries TRBV7-9 and TRBJ2-3; 7 nucleotides match TRBD1. The CDR3 contains 16 residues. Germline CDR1 and CDR2: SEHNR and FQNEAQ (reference sequence). V was clipped by 5 bases and J by 3 bases; unmatched bases: 11. CDR3: CASSPYRGELTDTQYF. CDR3 nucleotide sequence: TGTGCCAGCAGCCCCTACAGGGGTGAGCTTACAGATACGCAGTATTTT.

The chain uses TRBV7-9 and TRBJ1-1; TRBD1 might be the D (5 bases). The CDR3 has 14 amino acids. V was pared by 3 bases and J by 5 bases, with 13 bases between. Germline V CDR1 and CDR2: SEHNR, FQNEAQ (reference sequence). The chain's CDR3 is CASSLSQGWTEAFF. In nucleotides, the CDR3 is TGTGCCAGCAGCTTGAGCCAGGGCTGGACTGAAGCTTTCTTT.

This chain uses TRBV5-1 with TRBJ1-3, with no clear D. The CDR3 is 15 residues long. Germline V lookup: CDR1 SGHRS, CDR2 YFSETQ. Trimming stripped 0 bases from V and 1 base from J, with 8 bases between. This chain's CDR3 is CASSLGGSSGNTIYF. For the CDR3, the DNA is TGCGCCAGCAGCTTGGGAGGGTCGTCTGGAAACACCATATATTTT.

This chain joins TRBV2 and TRBJ1-2; D uncertain. The ends were cut back, 6 bases at V and 2 bases at J, with 13 bases in the middle. CDR1 is SNHLY, CDR2 FYNNEI, per germline. This CDR3 spans 14 amino acids. CDR3 sequence (DNA): TGTGCCAGCAGGATAGAGGAGGGCAACTATGGCTACACCTTC. Protein sequence: CASRIEEGNYGYTF.

This chain joins TRBV4-2 and TRBJ2-5; 8 positions match TRBD2. The CDR3 is 16 residues long. The germline V gene encodes CDR1 LGHNA and CDR2 YNFKEQ. Trimming took 4 bases from V and 4 from J; bases not matched to a gene: 11. CDR3 in DNA: TGTGCCAGCAGCCGATCCGGGACTAGTAACCGAGAGACCCAGTACTTC. Residues: CASSRSGTSNRETQYF.

As concerns this clone: The junction differs from germline at one of its ends, possibly a read error. The gene calls are TRBV10-1 and TRBJ2-2, with 7 bases aligning to TRBD2. The germline V gene encodes CDR1 WNHNN and CDR2 SYGVQD (reference sequence). The CDR3 runs to 16 residues. This CDR3 reads CASSRRERGNNGELFF. CDR3 bases: TGCGCCAGCAGTCGCAGGGAGCGGGGCAACAACGGGGAGCTGTTTTTT.

The J gene is TRBJ2-7, the V gene TRBV2; TRBD2 agrees at 14 bases. CDR1 is SNHLY, CDR2 FYNNEI, per germline. This CDR3 has 14 residues. The V and J ends lost 6 bases and 7 bases, in that order; junction bases with no gene match: 5. CDR3 sequence reads: CASRRTSGGWEQYV. The CDR3 DNA reads TGTGCCAGCAGGAGGACTAGCGGGGGGTGGGAGCAGTACGTC.

The rearrangement joins TRBV25-1 to TRBJ1-2; tentatively, D is TRBD1 (5 bases). The V gene's germline CDR1 is MGHDK and CDR2 SYGVNS. Trimming cost V 4 bases and J 6 bases, with 15 bases left between them. The CDR3 is made up of 14 amino acids. This chain's CDR3 is CASSAQGISDGYTF. CDR3 in DNA: TGTGCCAGCAGTGCGCAGGGAATTTCGGATGGCTACACCTTC.

The chain is built from TRBV15 and TRBJ2-3, with a weak D call TRBD2 (7 bases). The CDR3 loop spans 16 amino acids. Trimming removed 3 bases from V and 5 bases from J, with 18 bases in between. Germline CDR1 is LNHNV and CDR2 is YYDKDF (reference sequence). The chain's CDR3 is CATSSEGGAGEDTQYF. CDR3 coding DNA: TGTGCCACCAGCAGCGAGGGGGGGGCAGGGGAAGATACGCAGTATTTT.

The chain recombines TRBV4-1 with TRBJ2-3; possibly TRBD2 for D (7 bases). CDR3 length: 17 amino acids. V was shortened by 3 bases and J by 3 bases, with 19 bases between the two germline ends. The germline V gene has CDR1 MGHRA and CDR2 YSYEKL. The chain's CDR3 is CASSQVRGAVWTDTQYF. In DNA form, the CDR3 reads TGCGCCAGCAGCCAGGTACGGGGGGCGGTTTGGACAGATACGCAGTATTTT.